This T cell receptor beta chain derives from a study of identical twins. Study findings and constraints: Clonotypes of the beta chain that were abundant in cord blood carried fewer insertions (memory repertoires showed none).

The V and J ends lost 4 bases and 5 bases, in that order; junction bases with no gene match: 7. This CDR3 comprises 15 residues. Germline lookup yields CDR1 SGHRS and CDR2 YFSETQ. TCRdb reprocessed the 5' RACE reads via MiXCR and lists one record per CDR3 protein. This table has roughly 1.6 million distinct CDR3 sequences, under 35% appearing once. This clonotype was seen more than once but under ten times. The antigen is not known. The clonotype was recovered from a newborn girl in good health. Source material: cord blood. The chain couples TRBV5-1 to TRBJ2-1; TRBD2 agrees at 9 bases. CDR3 bases: TGCGCCAGCAGCATTACTAGCGGGTCAAACAATGAGCAGTTCTTC. Amino acid sequence: CASSITSGSNNEQFF.